This T cell receptor beta chain was sequenced for a study of OX40 agonist ivuxolimab in advanced cancers. For the study at large: Clinicians treated patients with ivuxolimab, an agonistic anti-OX40 (CD134) antibody. Of the participants, roughly 40% had some prior anti-PD-1, anti-PD-L1 or anti-CTLA-4 therapy, which was allowed. Subjects had a mean age of around 60 years, with a range of 23 to 79; less than 90% were male. Study-level findings and limits: Partial responders treated at 0.1-3.0 mg/kg exhibited clonal expansion among the lowest measured.

Generated by immunoSEQ multiplex PCR, the TCRdb table keeps only in-frame clones and is missing some. This table holds approximately 90,000 clones, roughly 90% found once. The V gene's germline CDR1 is ENHRY and CDR2 SYGVKD. Trimming cost V 0 bases and J 8 bases, with 11 bases left between them. This CDR3 spans 14 amino acids. To note about this clone: The antigen is unknown.

The input for sequencing was CD4+ or CD8+ T cells sorted from blood, taken in a trial of the OX40 agonist ivuxolimab. The source of this sequence is an adult with an advanced solid tumor such as melanoma, head and neck, liver or kidney cancer. This chain connects TRBV10-3 to TRBJ1-5, with D unclear. For the CDR3, the DNA is TGTGCCATCAGTGAGTCATTAAGCGTAGAGCCCCAGCATTTT. Translation: CAISESLSVEPQHF.